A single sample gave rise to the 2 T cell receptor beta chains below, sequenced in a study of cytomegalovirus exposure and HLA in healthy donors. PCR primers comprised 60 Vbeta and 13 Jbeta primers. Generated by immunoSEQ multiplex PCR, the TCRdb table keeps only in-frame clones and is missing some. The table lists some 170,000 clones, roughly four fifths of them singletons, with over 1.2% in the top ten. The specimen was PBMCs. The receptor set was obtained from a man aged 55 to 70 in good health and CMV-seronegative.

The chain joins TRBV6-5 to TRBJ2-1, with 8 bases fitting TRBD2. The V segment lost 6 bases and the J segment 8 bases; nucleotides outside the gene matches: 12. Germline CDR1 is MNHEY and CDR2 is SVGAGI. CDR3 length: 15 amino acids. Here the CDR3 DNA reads TGTGCCAGCAGGCCTCTAAGCGGGGGCAAGGATGAGCAGTTCTTC. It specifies CASRPLSGGKDEQFF.

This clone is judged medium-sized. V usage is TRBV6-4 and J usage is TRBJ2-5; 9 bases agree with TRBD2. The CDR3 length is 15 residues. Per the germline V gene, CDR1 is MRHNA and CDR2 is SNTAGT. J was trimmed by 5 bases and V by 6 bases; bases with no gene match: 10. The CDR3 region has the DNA TGTGCCAGCAGCGCCGTAGCGGGAGAAGGCGAGACCCAGTACTTC. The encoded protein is CASSAVAGEGETQYF.